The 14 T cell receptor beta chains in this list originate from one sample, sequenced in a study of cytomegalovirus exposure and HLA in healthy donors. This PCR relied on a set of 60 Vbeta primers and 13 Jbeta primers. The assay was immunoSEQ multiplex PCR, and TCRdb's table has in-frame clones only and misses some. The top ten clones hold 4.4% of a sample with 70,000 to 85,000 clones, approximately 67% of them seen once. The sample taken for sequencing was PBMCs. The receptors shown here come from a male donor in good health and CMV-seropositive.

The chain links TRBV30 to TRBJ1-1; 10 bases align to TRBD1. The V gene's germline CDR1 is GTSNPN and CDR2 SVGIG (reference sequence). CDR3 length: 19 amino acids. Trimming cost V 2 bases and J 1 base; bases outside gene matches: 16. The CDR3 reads CAWSNRDRGSARKNTEAFF. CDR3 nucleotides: TGTGCCTGGAGTAACCGGGACAGGGGAAGCGCCCGAAAGAACACTGAAGCTTTCTTT.

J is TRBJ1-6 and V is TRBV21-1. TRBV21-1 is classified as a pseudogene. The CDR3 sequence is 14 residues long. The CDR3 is CASRPGLINSPLHF. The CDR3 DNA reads TGTGCCAGCCGGCCGGGACTGATTAATTCACCCCTCCACTTT.

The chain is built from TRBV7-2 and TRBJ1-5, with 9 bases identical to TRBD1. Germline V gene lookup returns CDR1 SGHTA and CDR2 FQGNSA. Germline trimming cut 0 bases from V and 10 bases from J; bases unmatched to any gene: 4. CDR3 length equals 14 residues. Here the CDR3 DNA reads TGTGCCAGCAGCTTAGCGGGGGGACAGGGCCCCCAGCATTTT. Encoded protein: CASSLAGGQGPQHF.

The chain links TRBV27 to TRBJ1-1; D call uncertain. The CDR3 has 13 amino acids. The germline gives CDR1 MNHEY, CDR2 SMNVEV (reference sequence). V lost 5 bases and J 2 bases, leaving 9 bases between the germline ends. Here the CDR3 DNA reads TGTGCCAGCAGTGACACAGCAAACACTGAAGCTTTCTTT. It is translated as CASSDTANTEAFF.

CDR3 protein: CASSQDGRSGTLLQETQYF. The CDR3 DNA reads TGCGCCAGCAGCCAAGATGGGAGGAGCGGGACACTTCTACAAGAGACCCAGTACTTC. V usage is TRBV4-3 and J usage is TRBJ2-5; a possible D gene is TRBD2 (7 bases). Looked up from germline, CDR1 is LGHNA and CDR2 is YSLEER. The length of the CDR3 is 19 residues. V was shortened by 0 bases and J by 2 bases, with 22 bases between the two germline ends.

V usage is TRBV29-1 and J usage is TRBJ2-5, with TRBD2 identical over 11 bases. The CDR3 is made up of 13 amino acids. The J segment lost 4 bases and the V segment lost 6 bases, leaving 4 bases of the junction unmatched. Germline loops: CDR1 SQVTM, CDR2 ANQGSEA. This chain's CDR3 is CSVVLAGGETQYF. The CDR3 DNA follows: TGCAGCGTGGTGCTAGCGGGAGGAGAGACCCAGTACTTC. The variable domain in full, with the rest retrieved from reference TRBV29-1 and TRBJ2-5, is SAVISQKPSRDICQRGTSLTIQCQVDSQVTMMFWYRQQPGQSLTLIATANQGSEATYESGFVIDKFPISRPNLTFSTLTVSNMSPEDSSIYLCSVVLAGGETQYFGPGTRLLVL.

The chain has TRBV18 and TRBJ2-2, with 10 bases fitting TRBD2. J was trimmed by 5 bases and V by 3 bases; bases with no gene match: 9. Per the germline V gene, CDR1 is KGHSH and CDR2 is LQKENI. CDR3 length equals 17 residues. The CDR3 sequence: CASSPSLAGPQTGELFF. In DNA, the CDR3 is TGTGCCAGCTCACCTTCACTAGCGGGACCCCAGACCGGGGAGCTGTTTTTT. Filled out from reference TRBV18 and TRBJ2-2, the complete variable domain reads NAGVMQNPRHLVRRRGQEARLRCSPMKGHSHVYWYRQLPEEGLKFMVYLQKENIIDESGMPKERFSAEFPKEGPSILRIQQVVRGDSAAYFCASSPSLAGPQTGELFFGEGSRLTVL.

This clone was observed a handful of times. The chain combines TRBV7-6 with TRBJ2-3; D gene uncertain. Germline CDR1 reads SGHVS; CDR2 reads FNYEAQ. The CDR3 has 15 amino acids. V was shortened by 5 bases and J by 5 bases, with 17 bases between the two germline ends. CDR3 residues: CASSLLRGLRDTQYF. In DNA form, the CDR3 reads TGTGCCAGCAGCCTCCTGCGAGGCCTGCGAGATACGCAGTATTTT.

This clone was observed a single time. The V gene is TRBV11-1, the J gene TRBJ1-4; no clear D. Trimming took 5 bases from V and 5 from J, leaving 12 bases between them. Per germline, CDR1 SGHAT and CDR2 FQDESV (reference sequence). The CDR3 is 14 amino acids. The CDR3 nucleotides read TGTGCCAGCAGCAAGGGAGGACCGAATGAAAAACTGTTTTTT. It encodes CASSKGGPNEKLFF.

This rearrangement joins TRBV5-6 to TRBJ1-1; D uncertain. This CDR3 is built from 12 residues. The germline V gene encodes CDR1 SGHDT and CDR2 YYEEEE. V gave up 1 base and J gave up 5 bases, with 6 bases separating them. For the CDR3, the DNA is TGTGCCAGCAGCTTGACCCTAACTGAAGCTTTCTTT. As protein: CASSLTLTEAFF.

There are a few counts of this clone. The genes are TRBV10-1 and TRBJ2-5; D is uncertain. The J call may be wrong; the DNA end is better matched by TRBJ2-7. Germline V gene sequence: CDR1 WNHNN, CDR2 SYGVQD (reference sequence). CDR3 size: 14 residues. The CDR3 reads CASSGRRSSYEQYF. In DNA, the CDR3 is TGCGCCAGCAGTGGACGGCGGAGCTCCTACGAGCAGTACTTC.

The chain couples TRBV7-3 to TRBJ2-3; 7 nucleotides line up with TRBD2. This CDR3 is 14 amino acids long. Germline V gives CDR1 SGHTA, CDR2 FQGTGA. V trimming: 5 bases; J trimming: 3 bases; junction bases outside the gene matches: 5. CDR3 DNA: TGTGCCAGCAGCCGGAGCGGGAAAACAGATACGCAGTATTTT. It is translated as CASSRSGKTDTQYF. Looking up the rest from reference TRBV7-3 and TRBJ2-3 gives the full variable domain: GAGVSQTPSNKVTEKGKYVELRCDPISGHTALYWYRQSLGQGPEFLIYFQGTGAADDSGLPNDRFFAVRPEGSVSTLKIQRTERGDSAVYLCASSRSGKTDTQYFGPGTRLTVL.

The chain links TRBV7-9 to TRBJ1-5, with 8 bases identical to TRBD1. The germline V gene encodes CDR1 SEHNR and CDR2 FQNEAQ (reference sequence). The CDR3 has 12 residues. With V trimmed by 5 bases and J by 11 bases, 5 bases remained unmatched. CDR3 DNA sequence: TGTGCCAGCAGCGGGGACAGGATGGCCCAGCATTTT. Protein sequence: CASSGDRMAQHF.

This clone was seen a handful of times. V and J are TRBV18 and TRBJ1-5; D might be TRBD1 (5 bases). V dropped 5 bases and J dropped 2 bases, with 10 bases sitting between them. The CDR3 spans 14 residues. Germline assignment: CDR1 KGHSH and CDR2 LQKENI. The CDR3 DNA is TGTGCCAGCTCAGCAGAAGGGGGCAATCAGCCCCAGCATTTT. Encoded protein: CASSAEGGNQPQHF.